This T cell receptor (beta chain) was identified during a study of regulatory T cells in long-lasting Graves disease. HTBI primers from iRepertoire and Arm-PCR of CDR3 regions yielded the TCR beta libraries. TCRdb reprocessed the multiplex PCR reads via MiXCR and lists one record per CDR3 protein. The table records about 440,000 distinct CDR3 sequences, about 15% of them present only once. This clonotype was observed many times. No antigen is known for it. Trimming took 3 bases from V and 3 from J, leaving 9 bases between them. The CDR3 totals 13 residues. Germline V lookup: CDR1 SNHLY, CDR2 FYNNEI. Described time point: newly diagnosed GD, antithyroid drugs for less than 3 months. There was RNA extracted from PBMCs, and the TCR library was made from it. Study-wide findings and caveats: Persistent disease favored TRBV28, TRBJ1-2 and TRBJ2-5. Persistent Graves' patients showed reduced TCR diversity versus newly diagnosed patients.

This sample was also put to use in a study of T cells in Graves' hyperthyroidism and ophthalmopathy. That work contributes: Clonotypes that were expanded in thyroid above 0.001 mostly appeared in blood too. Before onset, by a median of around 6.1 months, the model predicted ophthalmopathy.

Source: peripheral blood mononuclear cells (PBMCs), taken at new diagnosis, from a patient treated with antithyroid drugs. The TCR originated in a woman between 25 and 40 years old with Graves disease. The V and J genes are TRBV2 and TRBJ2-7; D is unresolved. The CDR3 sequence is CASSEPRIYEQYF. Here the CDR3 DNA reads TGTGCCAGCAGTGAGCCCCGAATCTACGAGCAGTACTTC.